This T cell receptor beta chain is drawn from a study of blood T cells in healthy people across ages. V lost 1 base and J lost 3, with 15 bases in between. The V gene's germline CDR1 is MDHEN and CDR2 SYDVKM. This CDR3 has 16 amino acids. The second PCR ran roughly 6 to 11 cycles with a sample-barcoded 5' primer and J-beta primers. TCRdb processed the 5' RACE reads anew with MiXCR; each CDR3 protein has one entry. The sample lists around 1,500,000 distinct CDR3 sequences; 42% were seen once. The genes are TRBV28 and TRBJ2-5, with D possibly called TRBD1 or TRBD2 (6 bases each). Sequenced input: blood. The TCR sequence derives from a woman aged 18 to 35 in good health. The CDR3 reads CASSLSSGAGEETQYF. The CDR3 region has the DNA TGTGCCAGCAGTTTATCCTCGGGGGCAGGGGAAGAGACCCAGTACTTC.